The entry that follows covers one T cell receptor (beta chain) sequence. This record comes from a study of blood T cell repertoires in COVID-19. Assay: immunoSEQ multiplex PCR; the TCRdb copy retains only in-frame clones and omits some. The table records a few hundred thousand clones, just under 90% of them present only once. V lost 0 bases to trimming and J lost 4 bases; unmatched junction nucleotides: 6. CDR3 length: 17 amino acids. Germline V gene sequence: CDR1 SGHRS, CDR2 YFSETQ. Sequencing input: peripheral blood. V gene TRBV5-1 combines with J gene TRBJ2-3; 12 bases align to TRBD2. This clonotype was sampled from a woman aged 50 to 65 with COVID-19, enrolled during active disease. The CDR3 nucleotides are TGCGCCAGCAGCTTGGCGACTAGCGGGAGTTACCCAGATACGCAGTATTTT. It is translated as CASSLATSGSYPDTQYF.